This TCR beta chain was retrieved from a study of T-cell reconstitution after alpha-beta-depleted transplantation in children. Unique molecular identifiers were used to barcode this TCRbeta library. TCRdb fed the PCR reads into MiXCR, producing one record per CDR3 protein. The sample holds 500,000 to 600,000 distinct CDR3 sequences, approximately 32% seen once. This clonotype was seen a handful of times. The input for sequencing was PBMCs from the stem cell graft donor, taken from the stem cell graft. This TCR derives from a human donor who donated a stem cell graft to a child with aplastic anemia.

CDR3 sequence: CSALGLAGALSGELFF. In nucleotides, the CDR3 is TGCAGTGCCCTGGGGCTAGCGGGAGCACTCTCCGGGGAGCTGTTTTTT. V gene TRBV20-1 combines with J gene TRBJ2-2; 10 bases line up with TRBD2. The CDR3 runs to 16 residues. The germline CDR1 and CDR2 sequences are DFQATT and SNEGSKA (reference sequence). Trimming cost V 6 bases and J 6 bases; bases outside gene matches: 13.